The following is a T cell receptor (beta chain) sequence with its context. The CDR3 consists of 13 residues. The germline V gene encodes CDR1 SGHRS and CDR2 YFSETQ. V lost 5 bases and J 2 bases, leaving 10 bases between the germline ends. Repertoires were generated with immunoSEQ multiplex PCR, while TCRdb's copy carries only in-frame clones and drops some. The sample holds roughly 68,000 clones, approximately 92% seen once. Sequencing was done on a sample of PBMCs. The chain combines TRBV5-1 with TRBJ1-1; a weak D match, TRBD1 (6 bases). This receptor was identified in a middle-aged man with rheumatoid arthritis. The DNA for the CDR3 is TGCGCCAGCAGACAGGACAGCAACACTGAAGCTTTCTTT. Amino acid sequence: CASRQDSNTEAFF.